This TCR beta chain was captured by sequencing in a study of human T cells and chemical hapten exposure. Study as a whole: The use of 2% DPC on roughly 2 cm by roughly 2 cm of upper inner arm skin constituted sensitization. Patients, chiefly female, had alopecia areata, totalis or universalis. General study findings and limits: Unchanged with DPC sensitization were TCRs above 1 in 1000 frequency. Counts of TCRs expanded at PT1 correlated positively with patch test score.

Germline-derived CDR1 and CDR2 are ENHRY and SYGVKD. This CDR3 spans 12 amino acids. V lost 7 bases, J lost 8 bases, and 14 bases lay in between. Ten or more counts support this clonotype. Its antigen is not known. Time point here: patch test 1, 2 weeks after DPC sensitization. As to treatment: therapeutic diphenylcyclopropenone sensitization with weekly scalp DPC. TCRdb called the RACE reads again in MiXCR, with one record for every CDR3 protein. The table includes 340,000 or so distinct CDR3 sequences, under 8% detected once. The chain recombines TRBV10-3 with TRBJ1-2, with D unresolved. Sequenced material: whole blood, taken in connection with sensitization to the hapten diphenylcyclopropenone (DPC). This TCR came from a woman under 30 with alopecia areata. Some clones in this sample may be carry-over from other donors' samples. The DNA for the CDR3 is TGTGCCATCAACAAGGATCTAGGCGGCTACACCTTC. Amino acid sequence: CAINKDLGGYTF.